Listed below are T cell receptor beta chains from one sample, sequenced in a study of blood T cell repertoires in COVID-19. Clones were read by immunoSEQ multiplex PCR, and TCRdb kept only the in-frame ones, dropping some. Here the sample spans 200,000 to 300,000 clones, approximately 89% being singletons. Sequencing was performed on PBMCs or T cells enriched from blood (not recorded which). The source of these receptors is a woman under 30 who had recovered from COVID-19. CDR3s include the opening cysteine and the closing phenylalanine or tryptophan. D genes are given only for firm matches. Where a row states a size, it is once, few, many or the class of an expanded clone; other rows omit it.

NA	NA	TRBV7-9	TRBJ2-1	CASSTLVNEQFF	TGTGCCAGCAGCACACTAGTAAATGAGCAGTTCTTC
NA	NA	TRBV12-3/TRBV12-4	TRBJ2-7	CASSFTNLYEQYF	TGTGCCAGCAGTTTTACTAATCTCTACGAGCAGTACTTC
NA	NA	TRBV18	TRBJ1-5	CASSPAGDQPQHF	TGTGCCAGCTCACCAGCAGGGGATCAGCCCCAGCATTTT
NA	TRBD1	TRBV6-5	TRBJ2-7	CASRVTGGPSYEQYF	TGTGCCAGCAGAGTCACAGGGGGCCCCTCCTACGAGCAGTACTTC
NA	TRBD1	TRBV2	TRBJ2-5	CASSEGQGYSETQYF	TGTGCCAGCAGTGAAGGACAGGGTTATTCGGAGACCCAGTACTTC
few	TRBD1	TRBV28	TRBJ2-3	CASSRRTGGTDTQYF	TGTGCCAGCAGTCGTCGGACAGGGGGAACAGATACGCAGTATTTT
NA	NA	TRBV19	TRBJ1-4	CASSLTPGRNEKLFF	TGTGCCAGTAGCCTGACTCCGGGAAGAAATGAAAAACTGTTTTTT
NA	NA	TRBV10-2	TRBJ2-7	CASSDREKYEQYF	TGCGCCAGCTCGGACCGGGAAAAATACGAGCAGTACTTC
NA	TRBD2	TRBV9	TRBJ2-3	CASSVGGSASGITQYF	TGTGCCAGCAGCGTAGGAGGTTCGGCTAGCGGAATTACGCAGTATTTT
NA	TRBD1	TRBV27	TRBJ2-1	CASSFRTGRNEQFF	TGTGCCAGCAGTTTTAGGACAGGCAGGAATGAGCAGTTCTTC
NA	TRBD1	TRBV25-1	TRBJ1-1	CASSAYRGTEAFF	TGTGCCAGCAGTGCATACAGGGGCACTGAAGCTTTCTTT
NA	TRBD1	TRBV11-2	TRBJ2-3	CASSLGQGALFGTDTQYF	TGTGCCAGCAGCTTGGGACAGGGCGCCCTCTTTGGCACAGATACGCAGTATTTT
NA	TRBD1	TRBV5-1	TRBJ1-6	CASSLGGDRVSSPLHF	TGCGCCAGCAGCTTGGGCGGGGACAGGGTGTCTTCACCCCTCCACTTT
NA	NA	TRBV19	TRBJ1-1	CASTPGGNTEAFF	TGTGCCAGTACCCCGGGGGGGAACACTGAAGCTTTCTTT
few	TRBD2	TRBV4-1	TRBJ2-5	CASSQDLGEGVGETQYF	TGCGCCAGCAGCCAAGATTTGGGGGAGGGCGTAGGGGAGACCCAGTACTTC
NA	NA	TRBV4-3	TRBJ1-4	CASSQDETGWLGEKLFF	TGCGCCAGCAGCCAAGATGAAACAGGGTGGTTAGGTGAAAAACTGTTTTTT
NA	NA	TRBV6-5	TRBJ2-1	CASSYSLFGANEQFF	TGTGCCAGCAGTTACTCCTTATTTGGGGCTAATGAGCAGTTCTTC
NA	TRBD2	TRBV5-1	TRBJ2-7	CASSPRGIAGGTSYEQYF	TGCGCCAGCAGCCCGAGGGGTATAGCGGGAGGGACCTCCTACGAGCAGTACTTC
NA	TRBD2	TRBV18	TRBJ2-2	CASYQAGKVEELFF	TGTGCCAGCTACCAAGCGGGGAAAGTCGAGGAGCTGTTTTTT
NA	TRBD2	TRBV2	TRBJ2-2	CASSDWASGGTGELFF	TGTGCCAGCAGTGATTGGGCTAGCGGGGGCACCGGGGAGCTGTTTTTT
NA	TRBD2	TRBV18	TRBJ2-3	CASSPDVSGVRRTDTQYF	TGTGCCAGCTCACCGGACGTTAGCGGGGTGAGACGCACAGATACGCAGTATTTT
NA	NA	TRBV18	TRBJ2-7	CASSPGAGNYEQYF	TGTGCCAGCTCACCTGGGGCAGGGAATTACGAGCAGTACTTC
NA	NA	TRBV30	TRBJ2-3	CAWRRDTDTQYF	TGTGCCTGGAGGCGGGACACAGATACGCAGTATTTT
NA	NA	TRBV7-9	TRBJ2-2	CASSLGANTGELFF	TGTGCCAGCAGCTTAGGAGCGAACACCGGGGAGCTGTTTTTT
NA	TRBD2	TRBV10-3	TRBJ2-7	CAISESAGGPYEQYF	TGTGCCATCAGTGAGTCCGCGGGAGGGCCGTACGAGCAGTACTTC
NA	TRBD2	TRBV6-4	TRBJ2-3	CASSDSSGGGADTQYF	TGTGCCAGCAGTGACTCGAGCGGGGGGGGTGCAGATACGCAGTATTTT
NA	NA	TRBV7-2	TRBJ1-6	CASSHGGSTADSPLHF	TGTGCCAGCAGCCATGGGGGGTCAACGGCCGATTCACCCCTCCACTTT
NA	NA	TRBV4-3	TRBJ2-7	CASSQVLDRPYEQYF	TGCGCCAGCAGCCAAGTTTTAGACAGGCCCTACGAGCAGTACTTC
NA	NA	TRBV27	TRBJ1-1	CASSGSGVRVDTEAFF	TGTGCCAGCAGTGGGTCAGGGGTCAGAGTGGACACTGAAGCTTTCTTT
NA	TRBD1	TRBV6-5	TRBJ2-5	CASRGQGGETQYF	TGTGCCAGCAGAGGACAGGGCGGTGAGACCCAGTACTTC
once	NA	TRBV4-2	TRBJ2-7	CASSHVGATNSYEQYF	TGTGCCAGCAGCCATGTGGGAGCTACGAATTCCTACGAGCAGTACTTC